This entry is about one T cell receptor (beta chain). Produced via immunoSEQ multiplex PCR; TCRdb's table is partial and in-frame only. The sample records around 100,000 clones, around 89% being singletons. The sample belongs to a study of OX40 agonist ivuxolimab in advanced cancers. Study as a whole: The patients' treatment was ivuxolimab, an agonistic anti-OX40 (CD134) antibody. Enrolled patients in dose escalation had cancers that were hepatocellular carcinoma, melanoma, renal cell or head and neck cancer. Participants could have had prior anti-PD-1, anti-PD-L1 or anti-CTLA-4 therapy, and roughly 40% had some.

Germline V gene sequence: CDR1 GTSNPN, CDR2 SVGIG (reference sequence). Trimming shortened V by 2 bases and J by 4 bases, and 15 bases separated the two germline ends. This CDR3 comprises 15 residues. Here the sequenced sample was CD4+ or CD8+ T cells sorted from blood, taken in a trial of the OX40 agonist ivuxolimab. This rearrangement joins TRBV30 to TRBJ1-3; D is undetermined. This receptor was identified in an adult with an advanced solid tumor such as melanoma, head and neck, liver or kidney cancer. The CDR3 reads CAWSYALQFGNTIYF. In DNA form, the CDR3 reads TGTGCCTGGAGTTACGCTCTACAGTTCGGAAACACCATATATTTT. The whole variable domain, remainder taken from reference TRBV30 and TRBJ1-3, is SQTIHQWPATLVQPVGSPLSLECTVEGTSNPNLYWYRQAAGRGLQLLFYSVGIGQISSEVPQNLSASRPQDRQFILSSKKLLLSDSGFYLCAWSYALQFGNTIYFGEGSWLTVV.